The 20 T cell receptor beta chains presented below share a single source sample, sequenced in a study of CD8 T cells in ankylosing spondylitis. The study's findings and limits: Seemingly distinctive of ankylosing spondylitis blood was a TCR beta motif formed by eight highly homologous variants.

TCRdb passed the 5' RACE reads through MiXCR, listing each CDR3 protein once. Of roughly 670,000 distinct CDR3 sequences listed, roughly 19% are singletons. No antigens are known for them. What was sequenced was blood, either unsorted or a sorted T cell fraction (not recorded which). All receptors come from a male donor with ankylosing spondylitis.

This sequence joins TRBV7-2 and TRBJ2-7; 7 bases align to TRBD1. V lost 7 bases to trimming and J lost 0 bases; unmatched junction nucleotides: 6. CDR3 length: 14 amino acids. The germline V gene encodes CDR1 SGHTA and CDR2 FQGNSA. This CDR3 is CASNRDSNSYEQYF. CDR3 in DNA: TGTGCCAGCAACCGGGACAGCAACTCCTACGAGCAGTACTTC.

With regard to this clonotype: No DNA is shown, since the ends of the CDR3 on it are uncertain; the CDR3 is the one TCRdb lists. The chain employs TRBV25-1 and TRBJ2-7; the DNA was not compared with TRBD1, the D call given in the table. The CDR3 adds up to 16 amino acids, both ends counted. Per germline, CDR1 MGHDK and CDR2 SYGVNS. CDR3 amino acids: CASSILGGDRAYEQYF.

This clonotype was seen a few times. V usage is TRBV4-1 and J usage is TRBJ2-3, with a weak D call TRBD1 (5 bases). The CDR3 runs to 17 residues. Germline assignment: CDR1 MGHRA and CDR2 YSYEKL. The V end lost 2 bases, the J end lost 4 bases, and 19 bases lay between the germline ends. CDR3 coding DNA: TGCGCCAGCAGCCAATCGAAGGCAGGGCCTCCTCCAGATACGCAGTATTTT. Translating it yields CASSQSKAGPPPDTQYF.

The chain employs TRBV27 and TRBJ2-1; 8 nucleotides line up with TRBD2. The germline CDR1 and CDR2 sequences are MNHEY and SMNVEV (reference sequence). CDR3 length: 15 residues. V gave up 5 bases and J gave up 7 bases; unmatched junction bases: 10. CDR3 loop: CASSLGTRLGNEQFF. The CDR3 DNA is TGTGCCAGCAGTCTCGGGACTAGACTAGGGAATGAGCAGTTCTTC.

The chain is built from TRBV6-5 and TRBJ1-2, with TRBD1 as a possible D gene (5 bases). The V and J ends lost 0 bases and 4 bases respectively, with 12 bases between them. The CDR3 contains 15 residues. In germline, CDR1 is MNHEY, CDR2 SVGAGI. CDR3 nucleotide sequence: TGTGCCAGCAGTTACTCGGGCGGAGGGGCCTATGGCTACACCTTC. Translating gives CASSYSGGGAYGYTF.

This clonotype was observed a few times. DNA for the CDR3: TGTGCCAGCAGCGCCATGGCAGGGGCTATCAATGAGCAGTTCTTC. It codes for CASSAMAGAINEQFF. V and J are TRBV9 and TRBJ2-1, with a weak D call TRBD1 (6 bases). Germline V CDR1 and CDR2: SGDLS, YYNGEE. The CDR3 totals 15 residues. V was trimmed by 3 bases and J by 6 bases, leaving 16 bases between them.

This clonotype has only a few counts. V gene TRBV7-3 combines with J gene TRBJ2-1; 12 bases align to TRBD2. Germline V CDR1 and CDR2: SGHTA, FQGTGA. The trim removed 1 base at V and 9 bases at J, leaving 10 bases unmatched. This CDR3 is built from 17 residues. The CDR3 region is CASSLMASGGAVGEQFF. The CDR3 DNA reads as TGTGCCAGCAGCTTAATGGCTAGCGGGGGGGCAGTTGGTGAGCAGTTCTTC. Full variable domain (remainder filled in from reference TRBV7-3 and TRBJ2-1): GAGVSQTPSNKVTEKGKYVELRCDPISGHTALYWYRQSLGQGPEFLIYFQGTGAADDSGLPNDRFFAVRPEGSVSTLKIQRTERGDSAVYLCASSLMASGGAVGEQFFGPGTRLTVL.

In DNA, the CDR3 is TGTGCCAGCACCTACCTCAGGGGATCTGGGGCCAACGTCCTGACTTTC. It yields the protein CASTYLRGSGANVLTF. V usage is TRBV7-9 and J usage is TRBJ2-6; D might be TRBD1 (6 bases). V gave up 7 bases and J gave up 1 base, with 14 bases separating them. This CDR3 comprises 16 residues. Germline V lookup: CDR1 SEHNR, CDR2 FQNEAQ (reference sequence).

This clonotype was recorded a few times. The J gene is TRBJ2-3, the V gene TRBV6-1; 11 positions agree with TRBD2. Germline V gene data show CDR1 as MNHNS and CDR2 as SASEGT. V shed 4 bases and J 5 bases; nucleotides not matched to a gene: 8. The CDR3 totals 16 residues. This CDR3 is CASSVASGRREDTQYF. The CDR3 DNA follows: TGTGCCAGCAGTGTTGCTAGCGGGAGGAGGGAAGATACGCAGTATTTT.

A few counts support this clonotype. The rearrangement links TRBV6-5 to TRBJ2-2; TRBD2 matches 14 bases. Germline CDR1 and CDR2: MNHEY and SVGAGI. This CDR3 is 18 amino acids long. V lost 2 bases, J lost 7 bases, and 9 bases stayed unmatched. The DNA of the CDR3 is TGTGCCAGCAGTTACCTTACGACTAGCGGGGGGGGTGTCGGGGAGCTGTTTTTT. Protein product: CASSYLTTSGGGVGELFF.

V gene TRBV12-3 or TRBV12-4 combines with J gene TRBJ2-2; tentative D call: TRBD1 (6 bases). This CDR3 has 16 residues. The V gene lost 6 bases and the J gene lost 4 bases, with 18 bases spanning the gap. The CDR3 sequence: CASRLGANRLTGELFF. In DNA, the CDR3 is TGTGCCAGCAGGTTGGGGGCCAACCGACTCACCGGGGAGCTGTTTTTT.

This clonotype has more than one count but fewer than ten. This rearrangement joins TRBV28 to TRBJ2-1; the D gene could be TRBD1 or TRBD2 (8 bases each). V was shortened by 3 bases and J by 6 bases, with 18 bases between the two germline ends. The germline gives CDR1 MDHEN, CDR2 SYDVKM. The CDR3 is 16 amino acids. The CDR3 DNA reads as TGTGCCAGCAGTTTCGGGGGGGACAGGCGCAGCAATGAGCAGTTCTTC. It codes for CASSFGGDRRSNEQFF.

The table lists this clonotype with a few counts. The chain joins TRBV7-3 to TRBJ2-3, with a tentative D call TRBD2 (6 bases). Germline loops: CDR1 SGHTA, CDR2 FQGTGA. The CDR3 loop spans 15 amino acids. V lost 5 bases and J 4 bases, leaving 16 bases between the germline ends. CDR3 sequence (DNA): TGTGCCAGCAGCCGAGCTTTGGCGGGATCAGATACGCAGTATTTT. Protein: CASSRALAGSDTQYF.

V is TRBV4-1 and J is TRBJ2-3; 12 bases line up with TRBD2. The CDR3 consists of 18 residues. Germline V CDR1 and CDR2: MGHRA, YSYEKL. V was clipped by 2 bases and J by 3 bases; unmatched bases: 9. The CDR3 reads CASSQLAGGHGGTDTQYF. For the CDR3, the DNA is TGCGCCAGCAGCCAACTAGCGGGGGGGCACGGGGGGACAGATACGCAGTATTTT.

The genes are TRBV9 and TRBJ1-2; weak D call: TRBD1 (6 bases). Trimming cost V 3 bases and J 8 bases, with 14 bases left between them. The length of the CDR3 is 13 residues. Germline-derived CDR1 and CDR2 are SGDLS and YYNGEE. Here the CDR3 DNA reads TGTGCCAGCAGCGCTGAACAGGGTGGGGGCTACACCTTC. This translates into CASSAEQGGGYTF.

J is TRBJ1-6 and V is TRBV7-9; a possible D gene is TRBD1 (5 bases). The CDR3 sequence is 15 residues long. V dropped 4 bases and J dropped 5 bases, with 12 bases sitting between them. Per germline, CDR1 SEHNR and CDR2 FQNEAQ (reference sequence). The CDR3 coding sequence is TGTGCCAGCAGCTCCGGGACGGAACATAATTCACCCCTCCACTTT. Protein: CASSSGTEHNSPLHF.

The chain uses TRBV11-2 and TRBJ1-2; the D is unclear. Germline V gene data show CDR1 as SGHAT and CDR2 as FQNNGV. With 3 bases removed from V and 9 bases from J, the gap between germline ends came to 20 bases. The CDR3 loop spans 15 amino acids. CDR3 bases: TGTGCCAGCAGCTTTAACGGCGGCAGTCCGAACCGCTACACCTTC. Amino acid sequence: CASSFNGGSPNRYTF.

The chain's CDR3 is CASSYSMGQSSYEQYF. The CDR3 nucleotides are TGTGCCAGCAGTTACTCGATGGGACAGAGCTCCTACGAGCAGTACTTC. J is TRBJ2-7 and V is TRBV6-5; 7 bases agree with TRBD1. Losses at the gene ends were 0 bases for V and 0 bases for J; bases not matched to a gene: 5. Germline CDR1 and CDR2: MNHEY and SVGAGI. This CDR3 has 16 residues.

V is TRBV7-8 and J is TRBJ2-2; 10 nucleotides agree with TRBD2. Germline-derived CDR1 and CDR2 are SGHVS and FQNEAQ. The CDR3 spans 16 residues. The V segment lost 5 bases and the J segment 1 base; nucleotides outside the gene matches: 4. The CDR3 region is CASSIGLAVNTGELFF. As DNA, the CDR3 is TGTGCCAGCAGCATAGGACTAGCGGTGAACACCGGGGAGCTGTTTTTT.

This chain joins TRBV27 and TRBJ2-2; TRBD2 aligns across 10 bases. V shed 5 bases, J shed 8 bases, and the junction held 14 bases outside the gene matches. The CDR3 has 17 residues. Germline-derived CDR1 and CDR2 are MNHEY and SMNVEV (reference sequence). In DNA, the CDR3 is TGTGCCAGCAGTCCCCCGCGGGGGCTAGCGGGAGCTGGGGAGCTGTTTTTT. Protein: CASSPPRGLAGAGELFF.